This T cell receptor (beta chain) emerged from a study of T cell repertoires in cytomegalovirus infection. Study-wide context: HLA-B-restricted CMV epitopes that are well studied, plus recently identified HLA-C-restricted ones, were used by the study. A matching HLA type, together with CMV infection, was signaled by public TCR beta signatures. Regarding the study as a whole: The response measured ex vivo was dominated by TCR beta clonotypes (HLA-C-restricted and CMV-specific).

Trimming shortened V by 5 bases and J by 8 bases, and 16 bases separated the two germline ends. The germline V gene encodes CDR1 SGHVS and CDR2 FQNEAQ. CDR3 size: 15 residues. This clonotype came up many times. The target antigen is unknown. TCRdb used MiXCR to reprocess the reads, holding one entry per CDR3 protein. The table lists about a million distinct CDR3 sequences, less than 40% of them singletons. Sequencing used cultured CD8+ T cells from PBMCs, obtained from culture after CMV antigen stimulation. The TCR was taken from a human donor in good health (CMV status not recorded). Some clones in this sample may be carry-over from other donors' samples. This chain uses TRBV7-8 with TRBJ1-6, with D hard to call. CDR3 sequence: CASSPSRGWDSPLHF. For the CDR3, the DNA is TGTGCCAGCAGCCCCTCTCGGGGATGGGATTCACCCCTCCACTTT.